This TCR beta chain is drawn from a study of regulatory T cells in long-lasting Graves disease. Germline V gene sequence: CDR1 MNHEY, CDR2 SVGAGI. The V gene lost 0 bases and the J gene lost 10 bases, with 21 bases spanning the gap. The CDR3 loop spans 16 amino acids. Time point described: persistent/refractory GD, antithyroid drugs over 5 years with positive TRAb. PBMCs were the source of the RNA used for TCR sequencing. Libraries of TCR beta came from iRepertoire HTBI primers plus Arm-PCR of CDR3 regions. Each CDR3 protein gets one entry after TCRdb re-called the multiplex PCR reads with MiXCR. The sample includes 310,000 or so distinct CDR3 sequences, about 20% of them seen just once. Concerning this clonotype: Its antigen remains unknown.

Whole-study findings and limits: Among samples with persistent disease, TRBV28, TRBJ1-2 and TRBJ2-5 were favored. Analysis covered peripheral blood alone, not thyroid tissue.

The source is a female donor with Graves disease. V usage is TRBV6-5 and J usage is TRBJ1-1; D unclear. The sample in question was peripheral blood mononuclear cells (PBMCs), obtained when the disease was refractory, from a patient treated with antithyroid drugs. CDR3 sequence: CASSYSSGSRDSGAFF. CDR3 coding DNA: TGTGCCAGCAGTTACTCTTCTGGGTCGAGGGATTCGGGAGCTTTCTTT.